Presented here are 5 T cell receptor beta chains from one specimen sequenced in a study of shared clonotypes between healthy human individuals. Sequencing used immunoSEQ multiplex PCR; TCRdb keeps in-frame clones, though not all of them. The repertoire includes about 2 million clones, 85% to 95% of them detected once, and under 0.15% sits in the top ten. Input material: naive CD4+ T cells sorted from blood. As for subset: CD45RA+ positively selected. These TCRs come from a man aged 18 to 29 in good health.

The J gene is TRBJ1-1, the V gene TRBV5-4; D not certain. Germline-derived CDR1 and CDR2 are SGHNT and YYREEE (reference sequence). This CDR3 is built from 12 residues. Deletions cut 3 bases from V and 11 bases from J, with 14 bases between. The chain's CDR3 is CASSSGVSLAFF. The CDR3 DNA reads TGTGCCAGCAGCTCGGGAGTTTCGTTGGCTTTCTTT.

The chain has TRBV6-5 and TRBJ2-1; 11 nucleotides line up with TRBD2. Trimming cost V 6 bases and J 3 bases; bases outside gene matches: 4. The CDR3 length is 15 residues. Germline assignment: CDR1 MNHEY and CDR2 SVGAGI. CDR3 sequence: CASRHGTSGYNEQFF. CDR3 in DNA: TGTGCCAGCAGGCACGGGACTAGCGGCTACAATGAGCAGTTCTTC.

With regard to this clone: Other DNA sequences of this sample code for an identical CDR3. The gene calls are TRBV11-2 and TRBJ2-3; D is ambiguous. Germline-derived CDR1 and CDR2 are SGHAT and FQNNGV. V lost 1 base to trimming and J lost 0 bases, with 5 bases between them. The CDR3 extends over 14 amino acids. Written as DNA, the CDR3 is TGTGCCAGCAGCTTAGGGGGTAGCACAGATACGCAGTATTTT. It codes for CASSLGGSTDTQYF.

The V call is TRBV7-9, the J call TRBJ1-1, with TRBD1 matching over 7 bases. The CDR3 runs to 13 residues. Trimming at V came to 8 bases and at J to 6 bases, leaving 9 bases not matched to a gene. Germline CDR1 reads SEHNR; CDR2 reads FQNEAQ (reference sequence). The CDR3 region has the DNA TGTGCCAGCCGCGCCGACAGGGCTGCTGAAGCTTTCTTT. It encodes CASRADRAAEAFF. Full variable domain (rest looked up from reference TRBV7-9 and TRBJ1-1): DTGVSQNPRHKITKRGQNVTFRCDPISEHNRLYWYRQTLGQGPEFLTYFQNEAQLEKSRLLSDRFSAERPKGSFSTLEIQRTEQGDSAMYLCASRADRAAEAFFGQGTRLTVV.

The rearrangement links TRBV7-2 to TRBJ2-2; D is tentatively TRBD1 or TRBD2 (5 bases each). The CDR3 sequence is 16 residues long. V was clipped by 1 base and J by 5 bases, with 14 bases between them. CDR1 and CDR2 (germline): SGHTA, FQGNSA. The CDR3 sequence: CASSLVSGTDTGELFF. CDR3 bases: TGTGCCAGCAGCTTAGTTTCTGGGACGGATACCGGGGAGCTGTTTTTT.